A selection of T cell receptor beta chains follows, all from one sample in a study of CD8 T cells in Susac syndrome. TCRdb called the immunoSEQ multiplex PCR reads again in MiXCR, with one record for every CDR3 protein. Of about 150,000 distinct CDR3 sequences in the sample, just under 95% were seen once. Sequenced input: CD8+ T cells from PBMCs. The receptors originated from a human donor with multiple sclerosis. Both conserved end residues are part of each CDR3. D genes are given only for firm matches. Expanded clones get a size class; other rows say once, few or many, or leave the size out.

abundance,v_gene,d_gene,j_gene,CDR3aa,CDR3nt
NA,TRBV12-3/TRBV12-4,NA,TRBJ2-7,CASSLAGGRRGYEQYF,TGTGCCAGCAGTTTAGCGGGCGGGCGGAGGGGGTACGAGCAGTACTTC
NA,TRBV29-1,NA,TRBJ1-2,CSVGVTESYGYTF,TGCAGCGTTGGGGTGACCGAGTCCTATGGCTACACCTTC
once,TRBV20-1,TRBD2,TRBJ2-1,CSASGSGGFNEQFF,TGCAGTGCTAGCGGTAGCGGGGGCTTCAATGAGCAGTTCTTC
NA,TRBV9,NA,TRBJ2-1,CASSVAGPYNEQFF,TGTGCCAGCAGCGTAGCGGGTCCCTACAATGAGCAGTTCTTC
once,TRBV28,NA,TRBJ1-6,CATIEAFLYNSPLHF,TGTGCCACTATAGAGGCCTTCCTCTATAATTCACCCCTCCACTTT
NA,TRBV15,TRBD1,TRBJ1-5,CATSRPGQGASNQPQHF,TGTGCCACCAGCAGACCGGGACAGGGGGCAAGCAATCAGCCCCAGCATTTT
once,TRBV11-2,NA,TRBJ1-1,CASSTGRYTEAFF,TGTGCCAGCAGCACGGGTCGATACACTGAAGCTTTCTTT
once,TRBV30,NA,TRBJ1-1,CAWSVLGAVENTEAFF,TGTGCCTGGAGTGTACTTGGGGCAGTCGAAAACACTGAAGCTTTCTTT
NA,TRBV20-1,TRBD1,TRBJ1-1,CSARAGQGATEAFF,TGCAGTGCTAGGGCCGGACAGGGGGCGACTGAAGCTTTCTTT
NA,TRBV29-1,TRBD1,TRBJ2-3,CSVGDRDTQYF,TGCAGCGTGGGGGACAGGGATACGCAGTATTTT
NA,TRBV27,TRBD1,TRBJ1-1,CASSLSGGAEAFF,TGTGCCAGCAGTTTATCAGGGGGCGCTGAAGCTTTCTTT
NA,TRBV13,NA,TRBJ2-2,CASSLPWGSRNGELFF,TGTGCCAGCAGCCTCCCCTGGGGGTCCCGGAACGGGGAGCTGTTTTTT
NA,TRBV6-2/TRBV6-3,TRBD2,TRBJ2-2,CATYSSRGGTGELFF,TGTGCCACCTACAGCTCCCGCGGGGGCACCGGGGAGCTGTTTTTT
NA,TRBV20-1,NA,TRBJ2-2,CSAGTHPGELFF,TGCAGTGCCGGTACTCACCCCGGGGAGCTGTTTTTT
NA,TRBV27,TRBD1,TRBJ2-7,CASSFNRGREQYF,TGTGCCAGCAGTTTCAATAGGGGGCGCGAGCAGTACTTC
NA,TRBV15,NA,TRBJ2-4,CATSRGGDIQYF,TGTGCCACCAGCAGGGGCGGGGACATTCAGTACTTC
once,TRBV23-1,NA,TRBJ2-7,CASSQSMEETDEQYF,TGCGCCAGCAGTCAATCGATGGAGGAAACGGACGAGCAGTACTTC
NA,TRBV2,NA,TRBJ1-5,CASTGPSTNSNQPQHF,TGTGCCAGCACCGGACCAAGCACTAATAGCAATCAGCCCCAGCATTTT
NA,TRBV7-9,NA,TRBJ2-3,CASSLAGSTTDTQYF,TGTGCCAGCAGCCTGGCGGGCAGCACCACAGATACGCAGTATTTT
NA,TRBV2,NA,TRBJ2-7,CATTGAGVPYEQYF,TGTGCCACTACGGGGGCGGGGGTTCCCTACGAGCAGTACTTC
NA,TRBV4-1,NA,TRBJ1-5,CASSQDQGSQPQHF,TGCGCCAGCAGCCAAGATCAGGGTAGCCAGCCCCAGCATTTT
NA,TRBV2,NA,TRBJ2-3,CASSRLTSGDTQYF,TGTGCCAGCAGTCGACTAACGAGTGGGGATACGCAGTATTTT
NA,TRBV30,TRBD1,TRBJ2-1,CAWDRGVREQFF,TGTGCCTGGGACAGGGGAGTCCGTGAGCAGTTCTTC
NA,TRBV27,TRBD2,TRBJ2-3,CASSLVAGASTDTQYF,TGTGCCAGCAGTTTAGTAGCGGGGGCTAGCACAGATACGCAGTATTTT
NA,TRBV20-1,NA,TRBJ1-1,CSASGPPQPFF,TGCAGTGCTAGTGGACCTCCTCAACCTTTCTTT
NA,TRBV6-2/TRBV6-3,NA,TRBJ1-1,CASSYFTGSAEAFF,TGTGCCAGCAGTTACTTTACAGGGTCTGCTGAAGCTTTCTTT
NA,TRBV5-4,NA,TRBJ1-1,CASSRGTGNTEAFF,TGTGCCAGCAGCCGGGGGACGGGGAACACTGAAGCTTTCTTT
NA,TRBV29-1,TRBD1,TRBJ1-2,CSFWTGDAPNDGYTF,TGCAGCTTCTGGACAGGAGACGCACCCAATGATGGCTACACCTTC
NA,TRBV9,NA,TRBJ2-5,CASSAWPQETQYF,TGTGCCAGCAGCGCGTGGCCGCAAGAGACCCAGTACTTC
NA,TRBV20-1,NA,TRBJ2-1,CSARTALNVQFF,TGCAGTGCTAGAACTGCCCTAAACGTGCAGTTCTTC
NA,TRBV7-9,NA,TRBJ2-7,CASSFQTIYEQYF,TGTGCCAGCAGCTTCCAGACAATCTACGAGCAGTACTTC
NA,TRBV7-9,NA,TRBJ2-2,CASKTLGGTGELFF,TGTGCCAGCAAAACCCTTGGCGGGACCGGGGAGCTGTTTTTT
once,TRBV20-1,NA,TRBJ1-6,CSAHGTDTLGKALHF,TGCAGTGCACACGGGACCGATACTTTGGGGAAGGCCCTCCACTTT
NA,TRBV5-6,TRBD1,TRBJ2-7,CASSLWDRAPYEQYF,TGTGCCAGCAGCTTATGGGACAGGGCTCCCTACGAGCAGTACTTC
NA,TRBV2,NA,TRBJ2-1,CASSDITGNEQFF,TGTGCCAGCAGTGACATAACGGGAAATGAGCAGTTCTTC
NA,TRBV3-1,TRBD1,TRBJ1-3,CASSLGQGGGHGNTIYF,TGTGCCAGCAGCCTCGGACAGGGAGGCGGGCATGGAAACACCATATATTTT
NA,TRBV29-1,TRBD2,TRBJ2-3,CSVDERGGTDTQYF,TGCAGCGTTGACGAGCGGGGGGGCACAGATACGCAGTATTTT
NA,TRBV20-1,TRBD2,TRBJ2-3,CSGENVVSGSTDTQYF,TGCAGTGGAGAAAACGTGGTTAGCGGGAGCACAGATACGCAGTATTTT
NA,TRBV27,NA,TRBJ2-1,CASGRVDNEQFF,TGTGCCAGCGGCAGGGTGGACAATGAGCAGTTCTTC
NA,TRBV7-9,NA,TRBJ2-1,CASSTSLRREQFF,TGTGCCAGCAGCACGAGCCTCAGGCGTGAGCAGTTCTTC
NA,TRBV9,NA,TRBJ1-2,CASSVSGAPTNGYTF,TGTGCCAGCAGCGTATCCGGGGCTCCGACGAATGGCTACACCTTC
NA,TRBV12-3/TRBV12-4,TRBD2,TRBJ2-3,CASRISGGYGDTQYF,TGTGCCAGCCGAATTAGCGGGGGATATGGAGATACGCAGTATTTT
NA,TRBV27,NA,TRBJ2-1,CASSLEEDHEQFF,TGTGCCAGCAGTCTGGAGGAGGACCATGAGCAGTTCTTC
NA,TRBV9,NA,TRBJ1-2,CASFDSVYGYTF,TGTGCCAGCTTCGACAGCGTCTATGGCTACACCTTC
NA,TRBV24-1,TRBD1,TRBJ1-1,CATSEKEGDSAEAFF,TGTGCCACCAGTGAAAAGGAAGGGGACAGTGCTGAAGCTTTCTTT
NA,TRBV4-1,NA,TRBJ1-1,CASSQDGAAIGNTEAFF,TGCGCCAGCAGCCAAGATGGGGCCGCAATAGGGAACACTGAAGCTTTCTTT
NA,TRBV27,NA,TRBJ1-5,CASRPQYSNQPQHF,TGTGCCAGCAGGCCTCAGTATAGCAATCAGCCCCAGCATTTT
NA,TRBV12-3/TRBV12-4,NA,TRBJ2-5,CASRDSEETQYF,TGTGCCAGCAGGGACTCGGAGGAGACCCAGTACTTC
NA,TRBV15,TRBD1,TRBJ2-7,CATSVRRSRQGDGEQYF,TGTGCCACCAGCGTCCGTCGAAGTAGACAGGGGGATGGCGAGCAGTACTTC
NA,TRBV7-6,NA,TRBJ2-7,CASSLISDGDEQYF,TGTGCCAGCAGCCTAATATCGGACGGAGACGAGCAGTACTTC
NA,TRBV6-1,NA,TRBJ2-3,CASTSRLNTDTQYF,TGTGCCAGTACTAGTAGACTCAACACAGATACGCAGTATTTT
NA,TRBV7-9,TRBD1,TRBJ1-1,CASSSETGTASAVNTEAFF,TGTGCCAGCAGCTCGGAAACCGGGACAGCAAGCGCAGTGAACACTGAAGCTTTCTTT
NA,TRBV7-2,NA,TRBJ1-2,CASSPFDRRNYGYTF,TGTGCCAGCAGCCCCTTTGATCGACGGAACTATGGCTACACCTTC
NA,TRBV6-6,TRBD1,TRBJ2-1,CASRGTAPFDEQFF,TGTGCCAGCAGGGGGACAGCCCCGTTTGATGAGCAGTTCTTC
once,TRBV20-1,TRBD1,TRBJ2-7,CSAQSRDRVYEQYF,TGCAGTGCTCAAAGCCGGGACAGAGTCTACGAGCAGTACTTC
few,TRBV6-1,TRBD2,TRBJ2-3,CASSGLAGADTQYF,TGTGCCAGCAGTGGACTAGCGGGGGCAGATACGCAGTATTTT